Each of the 29 T cell receptor beta chains below was sequenced from the same sample in a study of T cells in Graves' hyperthyroidism and ophthalmopathy. The CDR3 regions of TCR beta were amplified from RNA transcripts. With the HTBI primer set, the TCR CDR3 went through a first round of RT-PCR. A single record per CDR3 protein comes from TCRdb applying MiXCR to the multiplex PCR reads. The sample lists 300,000 to 450,000 distinct CDR3 sequences, around a sixth occurring once. Sequenced input: blood. All receptors derive from a man aged 18 to 29 with Graves' ophthalmopathy.

The chain links TRBV20-1 to TRBJ2-7, with D possibly being TRBD1 (6 bases). This CDR3 has 13 amino acids. V lost 5 bases and J 7 bases, leaving 18 bases between the germline ends. Per the germline V gene, CDR1 is DFQATT and CDR2 is SNEGSKA (reference sequence). The CDR3 DNA follows: TGCAGTGCTGTGCGTGGGGGCGTGGGTGAGCAGTACTTC. It codes for CSAVRGGVGEQYF.

V is TRBV11-2 and J is TRBJ2-7; D is perhaps TRBD1 or TRBD2 (5 bases each). The CDR3 contains 15 residues. V was clipped by 0 bases and J by 3 bases, with 12 bases between them. CDR1 is SGHAT and CDR2 is FQNNGV in the germline V gene. The CDR3, as DNA: TGTGCCAGCAGCTTAGAGGGGACCTCGAACTACGAGCAGTACTTC. Translation: CASSLEGTSNYEQYF.

This clonotype was observed a handful of times. The chain carries TRBV5-1 and TRBJ2-3, with a possible D match to TRBD1 (6 bases). Germline CDR1 reads SGHRS; CDR2 reads YFSETQ. This CDR3 is 15 amino acids long. Trimming shortened V by 1 base and J by 2 bases, and 11 bases separated the two germline ends. The CDR3 protein is CASSLTGFDTDTQYF. The CDR3 nucleotides read TGCGCCAGCAGCTTGACAGGGTTTGACACAGATACGCAGTATTTT.

This clonotype was counted ten times or more. The V and J genes are TRBV20-1 and TRBJ2-3; TRBD2 agrees at 7 bases. The CDR3 runs to 13 residues. The germline CDR1 and CDR2 sequences are DFQATT and SNEGSKA (reference sequence). The V and J ends lost 7 bases and 0 bases, in that order; junction bases with no gene match: 4. CDR3 region: CSEGGESTDTQYF. CDR3 DNA: TGCAGTGAGGGAGGGGAAAGCACAGATACGCAGTATTTT.

Points on this clonotype: Just one base apart from a much larger clone, this may be a read error. The chain couples TRBV12-3 or TRBV12-4 to TRBJ2-1; 7 bases line up with TRBD1. The CDR3 totals 16 residues. V dropped 8 bases and J dropped 5; count of bases not matched to a gene: 15. The CDR3 DNA follows: TGTGCCAGCGGTCCCCCGACAGGGAATTCCCACAATGAGCAGTTCTTC. Protein product: CASGPPTGNSHNEQFF.

This clonotype was detected ten times or more. J is TRBJ2-2 and V is TRBV20-1; D call uncertain. The CDR3 length is 12 residues. The V end lost 6 bases, the J end lost 3 bases, and 8 bases lay between the germline ends. CDR1 and CDR2 from the germline V gene are DFQATT and SNEGSKA (reference sequence). For the CDR3, the DNA is TGCAGTGCCCTCGCGGACACCGGGGAGCTGTTTTTT. It yields the protein CSALADTGELFF.

This clonotype has at least ten counts. V usage is TRBV28 and J usage is TRBJ1-1, with 9 bases that match TRBD1. Per germline, CDR1 MDHEN and CDR2 SYDVKM. The CDR3 spans 15 residues. Trimming removed 5 bases from V and 2 bases from J; junction bases left unmatched: 6. In DNA, the CDR3 is TGTGCCAGCAGTCCCTGGACAGGGGAAAACACTGAAGCTTTCTTT. Its translation is CASSPWTGENTEAFF.

This clonotype was counted ten times or more. V usage is TRBV5-1 and J usage is TRBJ1-2, with 9 positions matching TRBD1. Germline values: CDR1 SGHRS, CDR2 YFSETQ. This CDR3 comprises 15 residues. Germline trimming cut 4 bases from V and 8 bases from J; bases unmatched to any gene: 12. The CDR3 protein is CASSLHLTGGEGYTF. The CDR3 region has the DNA TGCGCCAGCAGCCTACATCTGACAGGGGGTGAGGGCTACACCTTC.

This clonotype has just a few counts. The J gene is TRBJ2-1, the V gene TRBV6-6; 9 bases match TRBD1. V lost 1 base to trimming and J lost 7 bases; unmatched junction nucleotides: 8. The CDR3 is made up of 16 amino acids. Per the germline V gene, CDR1 is MNHNY and CDR2 is SVGAGI (reference sequence). This chain's CDR3 is CASSYFGTGFRNEQFF. CDR3 coding DNA: TGTGCCAGCAGTTACTTTGGGACAGGGTTTAGGAATGAGCAGTTCTTC.

This clonotype was found many times. V usage is TRBV27 and J usage is TRBJ2-7; unclear D gene. The germline V gene has CDR1 MNHEY and CDR2 SMNVEV (reference sequence). The length of the CDR3 is 13 residues. Trimming shortened V by 5 bases and J by 4 bases, and 12 bases separated the two germline ends. The CDR3 DNA reads TGTGCCAGCAGTCTCCAAGACAAGTACGAGCAGTACTTC. Translated: CASSLQDKYEQYF.

This clonotype came up a few times. The chain combines TRBV11-2 with TRBJ2-1, with TRBD2 as a possible D gene (6 bases). Between the trimmed V and J ends, which lost 7 bases and 7 bases, there was a span of 17 bases. The CDR3 has 14 residues. Looked up from germline, CDR1 is SGHAT and CDR2 is FQNNGV. The CDR3 DNA sequence: TGTGCCAGCAACTCACAAGGTGGGGGGAATGAGCAGTTCTTC. Translation gives CASNSQGGGNEQFF.

The chain employs TRBV5-1 and TRBJ2-2, with D hard to call. V lost 6 bases, J lost 6 bases, and 6 bases lay in between. The CDR3 is 11 residues long. The germline gives CDR1 SGHRS, CDR2 YFSETQ. Here the CDR3 DNA reads TGCGCCAGCACCACTTCCGGGGAGCTGTTTTTT. Protein: CASTTSGELFF.

Details on this clonotype: Since a much larger clone is just one base distant, this may be a read error. The rearrangement joins TRBV6-5 to TRBJ2-3; D might be TRBD2 (7 bases). The CDR3 extends over 15 amino acids. Germline CDR1 MNHEY, CDR2 SVGAGI. The DNA of the CDR3 is TGTGCCAGCAGTTACGGGCGGGGGCGCACAGATACGCGGTATTTT. It yields the protein CASSYGRGRTDTRYF.

This clonotype has only a few counts. This chain joins TRBV3-1 and TRBJ1-6; 9 bases agree with TRBD1. J was trimmed by 10 bases and V by 4 bases; bases with no gene match: 5. This CDR3 contains 14 residues. CDR1 is LGHDT and CDR2 is YNNKEL in the germline V gene (reference sequence). CDR3 sequence (DNA): TGTGCCAGCAGCCTAGACAGGGGGAGATCACCCCTCCACTTT. It codes for CASSLDRGRSPLHF.

This clonotype was picked up a small number of times. The genes are TRBV18 and TRBJ2-7, with 7 bases lining up with TRBD2. The V segment lost 3 bases and the J segment 5 bases; nucleotides outside the gene matches: 7. CDR1 and CDR2 (germline): KGHSH, LQKENI. The CDR3 totals 14 residues. The CDR3, as DNA: TGTGCCAGCTCACCCCGGGGAGGGACTGACGAGCAGTACTTC. Protein sequence: CASSPRGGTDEQYF.

This clonotype was seen ten or more times. The chain couples TRBV20-1 to TRBJ2-5; 13 bases align to TRBD2. The length of the CDR3 is 14 residues. CDR1 is DFQATT and CDR2 is SNEGSKA in the germline V gene (reference sequence). V dropped 5 bases and J dropped 2; count of bases not matched to a gene: 2. Here the CDR3 DNA reads TGCAGTGCTTGGGGACTAGCGGGGCAAGAGACCCAGTACTTC. Translated: CSAWGLAGQETQYF.

The V call is TRBV7-2, the J call TRBJ2-5; TRBD1 agrees at 8 bases. The germline CDR1 and CDR2 sequences are SGHTA and FQGNSA. The ends lost 5 bases at V and 0 bases at J; junction bases unmatched: 8. The CDR3 consists of 16 residues. For the CDR3, the DNA is TGTGCCAGCAGCCCCAGACAGGGGATGTACCAAGAGACCCAGTACTTC. Translated, it gives CASSPRQGMYQETQYF.

This clonotype appeared many times. The chain joins TRBV12-3 or TRBV12-4 to TRBJ1-2; D unclear. V dropped 6 bases and J dropped 4 bases, with 18 bases sitting between them. CDR3 length equals 15 residues. The CDR3 DNA sequence: TGTGCCAGCAGCAAAGACCTACAGTCTGGCTATGGCTACACCTTC. This codes for CASSKDLQSGYGYTF.

There are a few counts of this clonotype. V usage is TRBV20-1 and J usage is TRBJ1-2; D remains ambiguous. V gave up 6 bases and J gave up 3 bases, with 17 bases separating them. From germline, CDR1 is DFQATT and CDR2 SNEGSKA (reference sequence). The CDR3 sequence is 14 residues long. This CDR3 reads CSATRVDTYYGYTF. The CDR3 DNA follows: TGCAGTGCCACTAGGGTAGACACATACTATGGCTACACCTTC.

On this clonotype: One end of the junction is discordant with germline, which a read error may explain. CDR3: CAGRFPYNEQFF. In DNA, the CDR3 is TGTGCCGGGAGGTTCCCGTACAATGAGCAGTTCTTC. The chain recombines TRBV30 with TRBJ2-1; possibly TRBD2 for D (6 bases). The length of the CDR3 is 12 residues. Germline V lookup: CDR1 GTSNPN, CDR2 SVGIG (reference sequence).

The chain links TRBV5-5 to TRBJ2-5; D is possibly TRBD1 or TRBD2 (5 bases each). This CDR3 has 12 amino acids. V lost 3 bases to trimming and J lost 5 bases, with 8 bases between them. Germline CDR1 is SGHKS and CDR2 is YYEKEE (reference sequence). CDR3 in amino acids: CASSYEGETQYF. The CDR3 region has the DNA TGTGCCAGCAGCTACGAGGGGGAGACCCAGTACTTC.

This clonotype was detected many times. The V call is TRBV20-1, the J call TRBJ1-5; possible D gene TRBD1, 6 bases. Germline values: CDR1 DFQATT, CDR2 SNEGSKA (reference sequence). V was trimmed by 1 base and J by 2 bases, leaving 18 bases between them. The CDR3 spans 17 residues. The CDR3 DNA follows: TGCAGTGCTAGAGGTGACGGGGGGCTGGTCGGCAATCAGCCCCAGCATTTT. This gives the protein CSARGDGGLVGNQPQHF.

This clonotype was found many times. The chain couples TRBV2 to TRBJ1-5; no firm D call. CDR1 is SNHLY, CDR2 FYNNEI, per germline. With 3 bases removed from V and 6 bases from J, the gap between germline ends came to 15 bases. This CDR3 contains 15 residues. Here the CDR3 DNA reads TGTGCCAGCAGTGATTTACAAAAAGAGGGTCAGCCCCAGCATTTT. This encodes CASSDLQKEGQPQHF. Full variable domain (outside the CDR3, taken from reference TRBV2 and TRBJ1-5): EPEVTQTPSHQVTQMGQEVILRCVPISNHLYFYWYRQILGQKVEFLVSFYNNEISEKSEIFDDQFSVERPDGSNFTLKIRSTKLEDSAMYFCASSDLQKEGQPQHFGDGTRLSIL.

V gene TRBV6-2 or TRBV6-3 combines with J gene TRBJ1-6; D gene ambiguous. From germline, CDR1 is MNHEY and CDR2 SVGEGT. Trimming cost V 6 bases and J 0 bases, with 15 bases left between them. The CDR3 has 17 residues. The CDR3 spells CASRPLLASSYNSPLHF. Here the CDR3 DNA reads TGTGCCAGCAGACCCCTATTGGCGAGCTCCTATAATTCACCCCTCCACTTT.

The chain has TRBV2 and TRBJ1-5; D not resolved. The CDR3 covers 13 residues. Trimming cost V 7 bases and J 3 bases, with 10 bases left between them. From germline, CDR1 is SNHLY and CDR2 FYNNEI. The CDR3 here is CASNVVYNQPQHF. The CDR3 DNA follows: TGTGCCAGCAACGTCGTGTACAATCAGCCCCAGCATTTT.

This clonotype came up a few times. The chain carries TRBV10-3 and TRBJ2-3; 7 bases align to TRBD1. This CDR3 region has 12 residues. Germline V lookup: CDR1 ENHRY, CDR2 SYGVKD. V lost 8 bases, J lost 6 bases, and 5 bases stayed unmatched. The CDR3 DNA follows: TGTGCCATCGGGACAGCAAGCGATACGCAGTATTTT. Amino acids: CAIGTASDTQYF.

This clonotype occurred many times. The chain has TRBV18 and TRBJ1-2, with a possible D match to TRBD1 (6 bases). Germline V CDR1 and CDR2: KGHSH, LQKENI. Between the trimmed V and J ends, which lost 3 bases and 10 bases, there was a span of 12 bases. The CDR3 consists of 12 residues. CDR3 DNA: TGTGCCAGCTCACCGTACAGGGACGACTACACCTTC. It specifies CASSPYRDDYTF.

This clonotype was seen a single time. One base away lies a much larger clone, so this may be a sequencing read error. The rearrangement links TRBV27 to TRBJ2-7; TRBD2 might be the D (6 bases). The germline gives CDR1 MNHEY, CDR2 SMNVEV (reference sequence). The CDR3 is 16 amino acids. V was trimmed by 1 base and J by 0 bases, leaving 13 bases between them. The DNA of the CDR3 is TGTGCCAGCAGTTTATGGTCTGAGGGACTCTCCTACGAGCAGTACTTC. Its protein is CASSLWSEGLSYEQYF.

This clonotype appeared many times. This chain joins TRBV6-1 and TRBJ1-5, with D unresolved. This CDR3 comprises 14 residues. Germline CDR1 and CDR2: MNHNS and SASEGT. Trimming cost V 4 bases and J 3 bases, with 10 bases left between them. As DNA, the CDR3 is TGTGCCAGCAGTGCCCATGGGGTCAATCAGCCCCAGCATTTT. Residues: CASSAHGVNQPQHF.